These 30 T cell receptor beta chains came from one sample sequenced in a study of human T cells and chemical hapten exposure. Time point meaning: patch test 1, 2 weeks after DPC sensitization. The treatment here: therapeutic diphenylcyclopropenone sensitization with weekly scalp DPC. TCRdb re-analysed the RACE reads in MiXCR, keeping a single row per CDR3 protein. The sample yields roughly 380,000 distinct CDR3 sequences, nearly 5% seen once. The sequenced sample was whole blood, obtained in connection with sensitization to the hapten diphenylcyclopropenone (DPC). These receptors all stem from a woman aged 50 to 60 with alopecia areata. Some clones in this sample may be carry-over from other donors' samples.

This clonotype was detected many times. The chain is built from TRBV12-3 or TRBV12-4 and TRBJ1-1; D perhaps matches TRBD1 (5 bases). The CDR3 is 14 residues long. Between the trimmed V and J ends, which lost 3 bases and 4 bases, there was a span of 12 bases. The CDR3 bases are TGTGCCAGCAGTTTGGGGCATATACTCACTGAAGCTTTCTTT. Translation: CASSLGHILTEAFF.

This clonotype has at least ten counts. The DNA of the CDR3 is TGTGCCAGCAGTTTACCTCCCGACCGAGAGACCCAGTACTTC. Translating gives CASSLPPDRETQYF. The chain has TRBV12-3 or TRBV12-4 and TRBJ2-5; D is ambiguous. CDR3 size: 14 residues. Trimming removed 2 bases from V and 4 bases from J, with 11 bases in between.

This clonotype was observed a few times. The chain recombines TRBV21-1 with TRBJ2-2; no DNA check was done on the table's D call, TRBD2. TRBV21-1 is a listed pseudogene. The CDR3 spans 17 residues. The CDR3: CASSTHSGATNTGELFF. The CDR3 region has the DNA TGTGCCAGCAGCACCCATAGCGGGGCGACGAACACCGGGGAGCTGTTTTTT.

This clonotype was detected only a few times. The germline gene is not matched at one end of the junction; a read error may be the cause. The rearrangement joins TRBV4-1 to TRBJ1-1; D is uncertain. Germline V lookup: CDR1 MGHRA, CDR2 YSYEKL. This CDR3 is 15 amino acids long. The CDR3 DNA is TGCGCCAGCAGACAAGTATGGTCGGCGAACACTGAAGCTTTCTTT. Protein sequence: CASRQVWSANTEAFF.

This clonotype occurred a few times. The V and J genes are TRBV9 and TRBJ2-5; 7 positions match TRBD1. V shed 4 bases and J 4 bases; nucleotides not matched to a gene: 7. The CDR3 spans 14 residues. Germline V lookup: CDR1 SGDLS, CDR2 YYNGEE. This CDR3 is CASSTQGVGETQYF. For the CDR3, the DNA is TGTGCCAGCAGCACCCAGGGGGTCGGAGAGACCCAGTACTTC.

This clonotype occurred many times. The chain recombines TRBV27 with TRBJ2-7, with 9 bases that match TRBD2. In germline, CDR1 is MNHEY, CDR2 SMNVEV (reference sequence). The length of the CDR3 is 12 residues. Trimming took 8 bases from V and 6 from J; bases not matched to a gene: 5. CDR3 sequence reads: CASRSGSPEQYF. CDR3 bases: TGTGCCAGCCGTAGCGGGAGCCCCGAGCAGTACTTC.

V usage is TRBV11-2 and J usage is TRBJ2-3, with D uncertain. Trimming removed 5 bases from V and 1 base from J, with 10 bases in between. The CDR3 contains 14 residues. Germline V lookup: CDR1 SGHAT, CDR2 FQNNGV. The CDR3 region is CASSPLRRTDTQYF. As DNA, the CDR3 is TGTGCCAGCAGCCCGTTACGGCGCACAGATACGCAGTATTTT.

This clonotype was observed many times. The CDR3 DNA is TGTGCCAGCAGCCGGGACCAAGCCTACGAGCAGTACTTC. Protein: CASSRDQAYEQYF. V gene TRBV7-2 combines with J gene TRBJ2-7; D may correspond to TRBD1 or TRBD2 (5 bases each). The V end lost 5 bases, the J end lost 2 bases, and 10 bases lay between the germline ends. Germline CDR1 reads SGHTA; CDR2 reads FQGNSA. The CDR3 extends over 13 amino acids.

This clonotype was seen repeatedly, ten times or more. The rearrangement uses TRBV6-5 and TRBJ1-6; D is unclear. Germline values: CDR1 MNHEY, CDR2 SVGAGI. The V and J ends lost 0 bases and 7 bases respectively, with 13 bases between them. The CDR3 has 16 residues. CDR3 in amino acids: CASSYSTLSGNSPLHF. Written as DNA, the CDR3 is TGTGCCAGCAGTTACTCGACCCTTTCGGGGAATTCACCCCTCCACTTT.

This clonotype was counted only a few times. This chain links TRBV7-8 with TRBJ2-3; 7 nucleotides line up with TRBD2. Germline CDR1 reads SGHVS; CDR2 reads FQNEAQ. The CDR3 is made up of 16 amino acids. J gave up 0 bases and V 0 bases, and 3 bases lay outside the gene matches. Written as DNA, the CDR3 is TGTGCCAGCAGCTTAGCTAGCGGGTTTAGCACAGATACGCAGTATTTT. Protein product: CASSLASGFSTDTQYF. Using reference TRBV7-8 and TRBJ2-3 for the parts outside the CDR3, the full variable domain is GAGVSQSPRYKVAKRGQDVALRCDPISGHVSLFWYQQALGQGPEFLTYFQNEAQLDKSGLPSDRFFAERPEGSVSTLKIQRTQQEDSAVYLCASSLASGFSTDTQYFGPGTRLTVL.

This clonotype was detected many times. The chain links TRBV11-2 to TRBJ2-5; weak D call: TRBD1 (5 bases). V lost 0 bases to trimming and J lost 11 bases, with 13 bases between them. This CDR3 has 13 residues. Germline V gene data show CDR1 as SGHAT and CDR2 as FQNNGV. CDR3 residues: CASSLDTGAGQYF. DNA for the CDR3: TGTGCCAGCAGCTTAGACACAGGAGCCGGGCAGTACTTC.

This clonotype came up a few times. V usage is TRBV20-1 and J usage is TRBJ2-7; tentatively, D is TRBD2 (6 bases). Trimming shortened V by 6 bases and J by 5 bases, and 20 bases separated the two germline ends. Germline V CDR1 and CDR2: DFQATT, SNEGSKA (reference sequence). This CDR3 has 14 amino acids. The CDR3 DNA reads as TGCAGTGCCCCAATGCTAGCGAGACGAAACGAGCAGTACTTC. It encodes CSAPMLARRNEQYF.

This clonotype was detected ten times or more. CDR3 sequence reads: CASSPGDPAGGPGEQYF. The CDR3 DNA sequence: TGTGCCAGCAGCCCAGGTGATCCAGCGGGGGGGCCTGGCGAGCAGTACTTC. The chain uses TRBV3-1 and TRBJ2-7; 10 bases fit TRBD2. J lost 6 bases, V lost 4 bases, and 15 bases had no gene match. CDR1 and CDR2 from the germline V gene are LGHDT and YNNKEL (reference sequence). The CDR3 runs 17 residues.

In its sample, this clonotype was seen many times. This sequence joins TRBV18 and TRBJ2-7; no reliable D call. CDR3 length equals 13 residues. V lost 6 bases to trimming and J lost 2 bases, with 11 bases between them. Germline-derived CDR1 and CDR2 are KGHSH and LQKENI. The CDR3 DNA is TGTGCCAGCTCGGCCGACCGAACCTACGAGCAGTACTTC. As protein: CASSADRTYEQYF.

This clonotype has at least ten counts. J is TRBJ2-7 and V is TRBV4-1, with 7 bases aligning to TRBD2. The CDR3 loop spans 14 amino acids. Germline-derived CDR1 and CDR2 are MGHRA and YSYEKL. V was clipped by 4 bases and J by 2 bases; unmatched bases: 5. CDR3 sequence reads: CASSPRAGAYEQYF. DNA for the CDR3: TGCGCCAGCAGCCCAAGGGCGGGAGCCTACGAGCAGTACTTC.

The chain links TRBV27 to TRBJ2-3; 7 bases agree with TRBD2. From germline, CDR1 is MNHEY and CDR2 SMNVEV (reference sequence). This CDR3 contains 15 residues. V shed 5 bases, J shed 1 base, and the junction held 6 bases outside the gene matches. CDR3 loop: CASSPERGRTDTQYF. The DNA of the CDR3 is TGTGCCAGCAGTCCAGAGCGGGGCCGCACAGATACGCAGTATTTT.

This clonotype was counted many times. The chain carries TRBV5-6 and TRBJ1-6, with D tentatively TRBD1 (5 bases). V lost 7 bases and J 9 bases, leaving 20 bases between the germline ends. Per germline, CDR1 SGHDT and CDR2 YYEEEE. This CDR3 contains 15 residues. The CDR3 sequence: CASSIPGTVVSPLHF. The CDR3 nucleotides are TGTGCCAGCTCCATACCCGGGACGGTTGTTTCACCCCTCCACTTT. Variable domain in full (rest from reference TRBV5-6 and TRBJ1-6): DAGVTQSPTHLIKTRGQQVTLRCSPKSGHDTVSWYQQALGQGPQFIFQYYEEEERQRGNFPDRFSGHQFPNYSSELNVNALLLGDSALYLCASSIPGTVVSPLHFGNGTRLTVT.

This clonotype was seen at least ten times. J is TRBJ2-3 and V is TRBV9; 10 nucleotides align to TRBD2. The CDR3 has 15 amino acids. Losses at the gene ends were 2 bases for V and 3 bases for J; bases not matched to a gene: 3. Looked up from germline, CDR1 is SGDLS and CDR2 is YYNGEE. The chain's CDR3 is CASSVTSGTTDTQYF. In nucleotides, the CDR3 is TGTGCCAGCAGCGTTACTAGCGGGACAACAGATACGCAGTATTTT.

A few counts support this clonotype. V and J are TRBV2 and TRBJ2-3; 8 bases agree with TRBD1. Trimming cost V 4 bases and J 6 bases; bases outside gene matches: 3. This CDR3 comprises 13 residues. Germline V CDR1 and CDR2: SNHLY, FYNNEI. The CDR3 DNA reads as TGTGCCAGCAGTGGCCACAGGGGGGATACGCAGTATTTT. The encoded protein is CASSGHRGDTQYF.

This clonotype was detected ten times or more. The chain recombines TRBV6-2 or TRBV6-3 with TRBJ2-2; TRBD2 might be the D (5 bases). V was pared by 6 bases and J by 4 bases, with 15 bases between. Germline assignment: CDR1 MNHEY and CDR2 SVGEGT. The CDR3 consists of 15 residues. As DNA, the CDR3 is TGTGCCAGCAGCATTAGCGCGATATTCACCGGGGAGCTGTTTTTT. Translated, it gives CASSISAIFTGELFF.

This clonotype has ten or more counts. The CDR3 nucleotides are TGTGCCAGCAGCCGTCCGAGCGGGAGTAATGAGCAGTTCTTC. This encodes CASSRPSGSNEQFF. This chain uses TRBV7-9 with TRBJ2-1; 8 nucleotides line up with TRBD2. V lost 5 bases to trimming and J lost 7 bases; unmatched junction nucleotides: 7. Per the germline V gene, CDR1 is SEHNR and CDR2 is FQNEAQ (reference sequence). The CDR3 loop spans 14 amino acids.

This chain connects TRBV4-1 to TRBJ1-3, with a tentative D call TRBD1 (5 bases). V lost 2 bases to trimming and J lost 4 bases, with 12 bases between them. Germline CDR1 MGHRA, CDR2 YSYEKL. The length of the CDR3 is 15 residues. DNA of the CDR3: TGCGCCAGCAGCCAACTCCAGGGTGGCGGAAACACCATATATTTT. This codes for CASSQLQGGGNTIYF.

This clonotype was seen a handful of times. The chain uses TRBV9 and TRBJ2-7; maybe TRBD2 (6 bases). Trimming shortened V by 5 bases and J by 0 bases, and 12 bases separated the two germline ends. This CDR3 spans 14 amino acids. Germline lookup yields CDR1 SGDLS and CDR2 YYNGEE. As DNA, the CDR3 is TGTGCCAGCAGTGGGGGGACTTCCTCCTACGAGCAGTACTTC. This translates into CASSGGTSSYEQYF.

This clonotype was counted at least ten times. J is TRBJ2-2 and V is TRBV5-1; a possible D gene is TRBD2 (6 bases). The CDR3 covers 16 residues. V was trimmed by 1 base and J by 1 base, leaving 11 bases between them. Germline assignment: CDR1 SGHRS and CDR2 YFSETQ. The CDR3 region is CASSLTAEGNTGELFF. Written as DNA, the CDR3 is TGCGCCAGCAGCTTGACAGCGGAGGGGAACACCGGGGAGCTGTTTTTT.

This clonotype was detected many times. The rearrangement uses TRBV7-2 and TRBJ1-5; unclear D gene. The V and J ends lost 7 bases and 4 bases respectively, with 11 bases between them. Germline CDR1 and CDR2: SGHTA and FQGNSA. CDR3 length: 13 amino acids. The DNA for the CDR3 is TGTGCCAGCACCTCAAGCATTAATCAGCCCCAGCATTTT. Amino acids: CASTSSINQPQHF.

On this clonotype itself: A much more abundant neighbour one base away suggests this may be a read error. The chain employs TRBV5-1 and TRBJ2-2; maybe TRBD1 (6 bases). The CDR3 contains 16 residues. Germline values: CDR1 SGHRS, CDR2 YFSETQ. The ends were cut back, 1 base at V and 6 bases at J, with 16 bases in the middle. The CDR3 region is CASSLWDKVLAGELFF. In DNA, the CDR3 is TGCGCCAGCAGCTTGTGGGACAAGGTTCTCGCCGGGGAGCTGTTTTTT.

This clonotype appeared many times. The chain recombines TRBV27 with TRBJ1-2; perhaps TRBD1 as D (5 bases). The V end was cut by 2 bases, the J end by 6 bases, with 13 bases between. CDR1 is MNHEY and CDR2 is SMNVEV in the germline V gene (reference sequence). The CDR3 covers 14 residues. The CDR3 DNA is TGTGCCAGCAGTTTACGTAATTCGGGACATGGCTACACCTTC. Protein product: CASSLRNSGHGYTF.

With respect to this clonotype: A much larger clone sits a single nucleotide away, making a read error possible. The V call is TRBV20-1, the J call TRBJ2-3, with D perhaps being TRBD1 or TRBD2 (6 bases each). Between the trimmed V and J ends, which lost 7 bases and 2 bases, there was a span of 22 bases. This CDR3 has 16 amino acids. Germline loops: CDR1 DFQATT, CDR2 SNEGSKA (reference sequence). The CDR3 loop is CSVSLRGHSFTDTQYF. The CDR3 region has the DNA TGCAGTGTCTCTTTGCGGGGACATAGCTTCACAGATACGCAGTATTTT.

This clonotype was counted only a few times. This chain links TRBV19 with TRBJ1-5, with 7 positions matching TRBD1. CDR3 length: 14 amino acids. Germline trimming cut 9 bases from V and 3 bases from J; bases unmatched to any gene: 8. CDR1 is LNHDA, CDR2 SQIVND, per germline (reference sequence). The CDR3 DNA sequence: TGTGCCAGCAATATCAGGGGGTTCAATCAGCCCCAGCATTTT. Encoded protein: CASNIRGFNQPQHF.

The sample holds many counts of this clonotype. The chain joins TRBV29-1 to TRBJ1-2; D ambiguous. The CDR3 loop spans 13 amino acids. The germline V and J ends were trimmed by 4 bases and 1 base, with 10 bases remaining between them. Germline lookup yields CDR1 SQVTM and CDR2 ANQGSEA. In nucleotides, the CDR3 is TGCAGCGTTGTACCTGAGAGTAACTATGGCTACACCTTC. Translating gives CSVVPESNYGYTF.